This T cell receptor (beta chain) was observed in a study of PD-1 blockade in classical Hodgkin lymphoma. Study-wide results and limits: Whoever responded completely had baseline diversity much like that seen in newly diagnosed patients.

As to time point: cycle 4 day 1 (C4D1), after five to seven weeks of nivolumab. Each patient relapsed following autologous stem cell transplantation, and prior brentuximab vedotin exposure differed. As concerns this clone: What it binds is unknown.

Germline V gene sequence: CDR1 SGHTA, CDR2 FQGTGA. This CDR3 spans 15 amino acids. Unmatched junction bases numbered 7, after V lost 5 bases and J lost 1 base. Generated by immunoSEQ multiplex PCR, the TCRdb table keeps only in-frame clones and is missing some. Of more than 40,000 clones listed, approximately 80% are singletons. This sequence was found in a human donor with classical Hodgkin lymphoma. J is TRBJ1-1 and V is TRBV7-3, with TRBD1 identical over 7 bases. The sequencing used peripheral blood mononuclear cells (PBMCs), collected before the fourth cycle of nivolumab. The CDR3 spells CASSPPGTANTEAFF. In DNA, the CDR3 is TGTGCCAGCAGCCCTCCCGGGACAGCGAACACTGAAGCTTTCTTT. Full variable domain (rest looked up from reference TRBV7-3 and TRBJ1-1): GAGVSQTPSNKVTEKGKYVELRCDPISGHTALYWYRQSLGQGPEFLIYFQGTGAADDSGLPNDRFFAVRPEGSVSTLKIQRTERGDSAVYLCASSPPGTANTEAFFGQGTRLTVV.